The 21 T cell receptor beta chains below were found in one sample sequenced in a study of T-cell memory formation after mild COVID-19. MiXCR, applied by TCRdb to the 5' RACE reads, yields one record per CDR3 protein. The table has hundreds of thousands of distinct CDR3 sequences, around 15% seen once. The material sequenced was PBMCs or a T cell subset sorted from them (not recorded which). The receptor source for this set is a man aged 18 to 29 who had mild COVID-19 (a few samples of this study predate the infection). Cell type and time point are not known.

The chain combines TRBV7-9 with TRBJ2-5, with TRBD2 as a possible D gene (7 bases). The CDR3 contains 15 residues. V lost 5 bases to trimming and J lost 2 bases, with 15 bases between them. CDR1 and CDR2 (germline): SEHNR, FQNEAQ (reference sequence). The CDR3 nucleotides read TGTGCCAGCAGCCCCGGCGGGGGCGGACAAGAGACCCAGTACTTC. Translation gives CASSPGGGGQETQYF. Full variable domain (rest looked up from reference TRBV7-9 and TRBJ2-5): DTGVSQNPRHKITKRGQNVTFRCDPISEHNRLYWYRQTLGQGPEFLTYFQNEAQLEKSRLLSDRFSAERPKGSFSTLEIQRTEQGDSAMYLCASSPGGGGQETQYFGPGTRLLVL.

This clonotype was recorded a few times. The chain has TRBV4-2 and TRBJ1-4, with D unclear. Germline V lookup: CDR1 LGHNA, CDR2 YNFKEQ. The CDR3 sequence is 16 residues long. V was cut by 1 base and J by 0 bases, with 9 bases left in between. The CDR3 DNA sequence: TGTGCCAGCAGCCAAGCCACTTTAGCAACTAATGAAAAACTGTTTTTT. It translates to CASSQATLATNEKLFF.

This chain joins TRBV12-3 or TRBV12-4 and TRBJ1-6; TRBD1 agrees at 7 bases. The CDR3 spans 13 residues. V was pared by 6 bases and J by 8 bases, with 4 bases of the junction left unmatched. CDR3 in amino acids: CASRFTGDSPLHF. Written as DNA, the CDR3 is TGTGCCAGCAGATTTACAGGGGATTCACCCCTCCACTTT.

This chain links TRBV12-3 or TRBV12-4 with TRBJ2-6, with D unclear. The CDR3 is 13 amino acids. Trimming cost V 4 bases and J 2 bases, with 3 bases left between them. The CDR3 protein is CASSYTGANVLTF. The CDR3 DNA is TGTGCCAGCAGTTATACTGGGGCCAACGTCCTGACTTTC.

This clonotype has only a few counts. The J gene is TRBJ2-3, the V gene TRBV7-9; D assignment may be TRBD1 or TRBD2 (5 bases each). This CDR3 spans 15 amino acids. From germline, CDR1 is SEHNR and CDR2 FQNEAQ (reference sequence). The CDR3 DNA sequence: TGTGCGACAGACCCACCCACGGGGCCTTTTGATACGCAGTATTTT. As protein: CATDPPTGPFDTQYF. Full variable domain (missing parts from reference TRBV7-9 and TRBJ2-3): DTGVSQNPRHKITKRGQNVTFRCDPISEHNRLYWYRQTLGQGPEFLTYFQNEAQLEKSRLLSDRFSAERPKGSFSTLEIQRTEQGDSAMYLCATDPPTGPFDTQYFGPGTRLTVL.

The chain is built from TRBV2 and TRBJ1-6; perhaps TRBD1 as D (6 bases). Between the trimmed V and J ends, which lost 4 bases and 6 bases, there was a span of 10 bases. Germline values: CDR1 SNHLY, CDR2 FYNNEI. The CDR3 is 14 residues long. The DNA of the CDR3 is TGTGCCAGCAGTGGCGGGGGCCGTAATTCACCCCTCCACTTT. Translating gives CASSGGGRNSPLHF.

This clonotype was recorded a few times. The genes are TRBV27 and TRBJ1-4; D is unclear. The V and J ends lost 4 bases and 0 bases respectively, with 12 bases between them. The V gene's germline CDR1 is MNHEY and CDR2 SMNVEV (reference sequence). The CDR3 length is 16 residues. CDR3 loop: CASSSGGFATNEKLFF. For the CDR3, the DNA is TGTGCCAGCAGTTCCGGAGGGTTCGCAACTAATGAAAAACTGTTTTTT. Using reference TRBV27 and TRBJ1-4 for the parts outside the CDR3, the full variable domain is EAQVTQNPRYLITVTGKKLTVTCSQNMNHEYMSWYRQDPGLGLRQIYYSMNVEVTDKGDVPEGYKVSRKEKRNFPLILESPSPNQTSLYFCASSSGGFATNEKLFFGSGTQLSVL.

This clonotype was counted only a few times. This CDR3 is CASSFLGAQYF. Here the CDR3 DNA reads TGTGCCAGCAGCTTTTTGGGGGCCCAGTACTTC. The genes are TRBV7-9 and TRBJ2-5, with D perhaps given as TRBD1 or TRBD2 (5 bases each). The CDR3 totals 11 residues. Trimming took off 3 bases at V and 9 bases at J, with 8 bases between the two ends. Germline CDR1 is SEHNR and CDR2 is FQNEAQ (reference sequence). The whole variable domain, filled in from reference TRBV7-9 and TRBJ2-5, reads DTGVSQNPRHKITKRGQNVTFRCDPISEHNRLYWYRQTLGQGPEFLTYFQNEAQLEKSRLLSDRFSAERPKGSFSTLEIQRTEQGDSAMYLCASSFLGAQYFGPGTRLLVL.

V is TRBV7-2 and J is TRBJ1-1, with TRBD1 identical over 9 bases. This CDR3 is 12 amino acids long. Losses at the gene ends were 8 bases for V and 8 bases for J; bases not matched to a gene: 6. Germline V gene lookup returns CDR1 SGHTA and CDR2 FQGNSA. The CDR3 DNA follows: TGTGCCAGCGGCCGGGACAGGGAGGAAGCTTTCTTT. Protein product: CASGRDREEAFF.

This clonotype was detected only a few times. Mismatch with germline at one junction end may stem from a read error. CDR3 amino acids: CATSRNRDRGSYNF. The CDR3 coding sequence is TGTGCCACCAGCAGAAATAGGGACAGGGGGTCGTATAACTTC. V is TRBV15 and J is TRBJ2-5, with 11 bases aligning to TRBD1. The length of the CDR3 is 14 residues. Germline CDR1 reads LNHNV; CDR2 reads YYDKDF (reference sequence).

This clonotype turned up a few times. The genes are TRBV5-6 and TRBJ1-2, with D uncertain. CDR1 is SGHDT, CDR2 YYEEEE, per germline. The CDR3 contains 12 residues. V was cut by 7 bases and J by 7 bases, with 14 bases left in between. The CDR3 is CASGLDWFGYTF. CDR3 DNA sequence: TGTGCCAGCGGATTGGACTGGTTTGGCTACACCTTC.

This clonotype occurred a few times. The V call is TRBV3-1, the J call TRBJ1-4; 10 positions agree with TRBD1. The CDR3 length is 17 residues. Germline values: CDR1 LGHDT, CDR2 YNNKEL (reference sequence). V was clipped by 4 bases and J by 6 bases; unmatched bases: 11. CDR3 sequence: CASSLTTFGTGDEKLFF. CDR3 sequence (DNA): TGTGCCAGCAGCCTCACGACGTTCGGGACAGGGGATGAAAAACTGTTTTTT. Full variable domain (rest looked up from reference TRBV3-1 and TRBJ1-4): DTAVSQTPKYLVTQMGNDKSIKCEQNLGHDTMYWYKQDSKKFLKIMFSYNNKELIINETVPNRFSPKSPDKAHLNLHINSLELGDSAVYFCASSLTTFGTGDEKLFFGSGTQLSVL.

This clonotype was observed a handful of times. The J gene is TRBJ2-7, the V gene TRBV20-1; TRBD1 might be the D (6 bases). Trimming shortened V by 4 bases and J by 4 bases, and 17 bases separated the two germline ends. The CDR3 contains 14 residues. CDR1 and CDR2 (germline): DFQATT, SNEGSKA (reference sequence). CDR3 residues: CSAKQGWAPYEQYF. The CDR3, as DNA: TGCAGTGCTAAACAGGGTTGGGCGCCATACGAGCAGTACTTC.

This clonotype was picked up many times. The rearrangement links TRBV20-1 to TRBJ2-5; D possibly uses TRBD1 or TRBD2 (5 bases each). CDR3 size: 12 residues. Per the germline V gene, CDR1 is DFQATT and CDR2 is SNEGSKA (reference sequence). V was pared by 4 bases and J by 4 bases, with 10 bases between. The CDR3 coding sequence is TGCAGTGCTACAGAGGGGCTAGAGACCCAGTACTTC. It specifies CSATEGLETQYF.

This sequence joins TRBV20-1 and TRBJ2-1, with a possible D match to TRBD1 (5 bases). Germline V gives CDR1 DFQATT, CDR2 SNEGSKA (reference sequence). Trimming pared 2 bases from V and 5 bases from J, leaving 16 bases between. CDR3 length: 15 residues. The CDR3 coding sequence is TGCAGTGCTAGACAGGGTAGGGCCGTGGACAATGAGCAGTTCTTC. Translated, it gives CSARQGRAVDNEQFF.

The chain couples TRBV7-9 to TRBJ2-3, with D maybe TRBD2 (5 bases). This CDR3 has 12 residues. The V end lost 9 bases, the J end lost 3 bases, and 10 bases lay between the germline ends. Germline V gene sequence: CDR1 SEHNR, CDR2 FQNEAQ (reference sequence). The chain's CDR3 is CARARGTDTQYF. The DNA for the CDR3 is TGTGCCAGAGCCCGGGGAACAGATACGCAGTATTTT. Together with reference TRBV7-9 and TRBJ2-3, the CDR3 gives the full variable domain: DTGVSQNPRHKITKRGQNVTFRCDPISEHNRLYWYRQTLGQGPEFLTYFQNEAQLEKSRLLSDRFSAERPKGSFSTLEIQRTEQGDSAMYLCARARGTDTQYFGPGTRLTVL.

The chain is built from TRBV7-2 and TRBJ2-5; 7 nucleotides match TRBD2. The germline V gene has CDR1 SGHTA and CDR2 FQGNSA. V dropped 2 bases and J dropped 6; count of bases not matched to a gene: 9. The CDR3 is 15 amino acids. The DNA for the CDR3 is TGTGCCAGCAGCTTAAGCGCGGGGACTATAAAGACCCAGTACTTC. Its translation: CASSLSAGTIKTQYF.

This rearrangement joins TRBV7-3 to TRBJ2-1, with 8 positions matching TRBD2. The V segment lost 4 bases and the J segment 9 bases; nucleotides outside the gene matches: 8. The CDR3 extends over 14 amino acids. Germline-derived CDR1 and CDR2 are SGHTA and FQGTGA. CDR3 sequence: CASSSSGGLSEQFF. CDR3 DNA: TGTGCCAGCAGCTCCAGCGGGGGTCTAAGTGAGCAGTTCTTC.

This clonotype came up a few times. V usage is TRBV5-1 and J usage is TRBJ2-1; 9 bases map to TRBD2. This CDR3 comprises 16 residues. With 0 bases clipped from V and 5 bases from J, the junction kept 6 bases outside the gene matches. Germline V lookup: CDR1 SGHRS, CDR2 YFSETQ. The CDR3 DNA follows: TGCGCCAGCAGCTTGGGGCCTAGCGGGGACAACAATGAGCAGTTCTTC. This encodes CASSLGPSGDNNEQFF. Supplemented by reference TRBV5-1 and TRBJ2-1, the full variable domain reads KAGVTQTPRYLIKTRGQQVTLSCSPISGHRSVSWYQQTPGQGLQFLFEYFSETQRNKGNFPGRFSGRQFSNSRSEMNVSTLELGDSALYLCASSLGPSGDNNEQFFGPGTRLTVL.

CDR3 protein: CATSDTPYNEQFF. The CDR3, as DNA: TGTGCCACCAGTGATACCCCCTACAATGAGCAGTTCTTC. V is TRBV24-1 and J is TRBJ2-1, with D unclear. CDR1 KGHDR and CDR2 SFDVKD come from the germline V gene. CDR3 size: 13 residues. Trimming shortened V by 3 bases and J by 2 bases, and 4 bases separated the two germline ends.

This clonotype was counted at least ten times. The CDR3 here is CSARKDRPSSYNEQFF. CDR3 bases: TGCAGTGCTAGAAAGGACAGGCCGAGCTCCTACAATGAGCAGTTCTTC. The chain is built from TRBV20-1 and TRBJ2-1; 7 bases align to TRBD1. J lost 0 bases, V lost 2 bases, and 7 bases had no gene match. The CDR3 length is 16 residues. Germline values: CDR1 DFQATT, CDR2 SNEGSKA (reference sequence).